The rows below give T cell receptor beta chains drawn from one sample of a study of cytomegalovirus exposure and HLA in healthy donors. Sequencing was performed with immunoSEQ multiplex PCR; in TCRdb, only in-frame clones are kept and a portion is missing. The sample includes approximately 170,000 clones, 65% to 85% of them seen just once. Sequenced sample: PBMCs. The receptors shown here come from a woman between 18 and 29 years old in good health and CMV-seronegative. CDR3s include the opening cysteine and the closing phenylalanine or tryptophan. A D gene is named only where the DNA matches it firmly. Size is omitted from some rows. Given values are once, few, many or a class for expanded clones.

len	v_gene	d_gene	j_gene	abundance	CDR3aa	CDR3nt
15	TRBV19	.	TRBJ1-6	.	CASRAGDSYNSPLHF	TGTGCCAGTAGGGCGGGAGACTCCTATAATTCACCCCTCCACTTT
12	TRBV12-5	TRBD1	TRBJ2-7	.	CASAIDRGEQYF	TGTGCTAGTGCCATTGACAGGGGCGAGCAGTACTTC
16	TRBV7-9	TRBD2	TRBJ2-5	.	CSSSDQLAGVQETQYF	TGTTCCAGCAGTGATCAACTAGCGGGAGTTCAAGAGACCCAGTACTTC
15	TRBV7-9	.	TRBJ2-1	.	CASSLVQGTYNEQFF	TGTGCCAGCAGCTTAGTACAGGGCACGTACAATGAGCAGTTCTTC
11	TRBV30	.	TRBJ1-1	.	CACLTGNVAFF	TGTGCCTGCTTAACCGGGAACGTGGCTTTCTTT
15	TRBV4-1	.	TRBJ1-5	few	CASSQIRTANQPQHF	TGCGCCAGCAGCCAGATCAGGACAGCGAATCAGCCCCAGCATTTT
12	TRBV2	.	TRBJ2-1	few	CASSVISRGQFF	TGTGCCAGCAGTGTGATATCGCGAGGGCAGTTCTTC
14	TRBV9	TRBD1	TRBJ2-7	.	CASSASDRVDEQYF	TGTGCCAGCAGCGCCTCAGACAGGGTTGACGAGCAGTACTTC
18	TRBV27	.	TRBJ1-3	few	CASSLRQPDSISGNTIYF	TGTGCCAGCAGTTTACGCCAACCGGACAGTATCTCTGGAAACACCATATATTTT
13	TRBV28	.	TRBJ1-2	.	CASNQIGRYGYTF	TGTGCCAGCAACCAGATTGGGCGCTATGGCTACACCTTC
15	TRBV30	TRBD1	TRBJ1-6	.	CAWNSRQGYNSPLHF	TGTGCCTGGAACTCGCGACAGGGCTATAATTCACCCCTCCACTTT
15	TRBV4-3	TRBD1	TRBJ1-2	.	CASSQAGTGISGYTF	TGCGCCAGCAGCCAAGCCGGGACAGGGATATCTGGCTACACCTTC
14	TRBV6-1	.	TRBJ1-6	.	CASSPNPVNSPLHF	TGTGCCAGCAGTCCGAACCCGGTTAATTCACCCCTCCACTTT
20	TRBV11-2	TRBD2	TRBJ2-1	.	CASSLEGLAGRSGSYNEQFF	TGTGCCAGCAGCTTAGAAGGACTAGCGGGGCGTTCGGGCTCCTACAATGAGCAGTTCTTC
20	TRBV27	TRBD2	TRBJ2-5	.	CASSPQGLAGVWSGQETQYF	TGTGCCAGCAGTCCACAGGGACTAGCGGGAGTCTGGTCTGGTCAAGAGACCCAGTACTTC
15	TRBV14	.	TRBJ2-7	.	CASSQVGGLGDEQYF	TGTGCCAGCAGCCAAGTAGGAGGGCTCGGCGACGAGCAGTACTTC
14	TRBV4-1	TRBD2	TRBJ2-2	.	CASSSGGNTGELFF	TGCGCCAGCAGCTCGGGGGGGAACACCGGGGAGCTGTTTTTT
17	TRBV7-3	TRBD2	TRBJ2-3	.	CASSLRSGTSGPDTQYF	TGTGCCAGCAGCCTTAGATCCGGGACTAGCGGACCAGATACGCAGTATTTT
15	TRBV2	.	TRBJ1-1	.	CASSLYRSENTEAFF	TGTGCCAGCAGCCTCTACAGGTCGGAGAACACTGAAGCTTTCTTT
13	TRBV29-1	TRBD1	TRBJ2-3	.	CSVSRQGTDTQYF	TGCAGCGTTTCCCGACAGGGTACAGATACGCAGTATTTT
15	TRBV28	TRBD1	TRBJ1-6	.	CASSFSRQGYSPLHF	TGTGCCAGCAGTTTCTCTCGACAGGGGTATTCACCCCTCCACTTT
15	TRBV27	TRBD1	TRBJ1-2	few	CASSFSGGSNYGYTF	TGTGCCAGCAGTTTTTCAGGGGGGTCTAACTATGGCTACACCTTC
15	TRBV7-3	TRBD1	TRBJ2-1	.	CASSSGQGTYNEQFF	TGTGCCAGCAGCTCGGGACAGGGGACCTACAATGAGCAGTTCTTC
14	TRBV5-1	TRBD1	TRBJ2-5	.	CASSLNRGQETQYF	TGCGCCAGCAGCTTGAACAGGGGTCAAGAGACCCAGTACTTC
16	TRBV9	.	TRBJ2-2	.	CASSPHPPGVLGELFF	TGTGCCAGCAGCCCTCATCCTCCAGGGGTTCTCGGGGAGCTGTTTTTT
14	TRBV19	TRBD1	TRBJ2-5	once	CASSIGTVQETQYF	TGTGCCAGTAGTATTGGGACAGTTCAAGAGACCCAGTACTTC
15	TRBV27	TRBD1	TRBJ2-1	few	CASSSNRGRGNEQFF	TGTGCCAGCAGTTCTAACAGGGGGCGAGGGAATGAGCAGTTCTTC
13	TRBV29-1	.	TRBJ1-1	.	CSGKTQGVNEAFF	TGCAGCGGTAAAACCCAGGGTGTTAATGAAGCTTTCTTT
10	TRBV5-8	.	TRBJ1-2	.	CASRQYGYTF	TGTGCCAGCCGACAGTATGGCTACACCTTC
13	TRBV27	.	TRBJ2-7	.	CASSPDSTYEQYF	TGTGCCAGCAGTCCGGACAGTACCTACGAGCAGTACTTC
16	TRBV2	TRBD2	TRBJ2-1	.	CASGASGGITYNEQFF	TGTGCCAGCGGGGCTAGCGGGGGGATAACCTACAATGAGCAGTTCTTC
12	TRBV5-6	.	TRBJ2-7	.	CASSFEAYEQYF	TGTGCCAGCAGTTTTGAAGCGTACGAGCAGTACTTC
13	TRBV28	.	TRBJ2-1	.	CASSLDSYNEQFF	TGTGCCAGCAGTTTAGACAGCTACAATGAGCAGTTCTTC
14	TRBV2	.	TRBJ1-2	.	CASREGVGDYGYTF	TGTGCCAGCAGAGAGGGTGTCGGGGACTATGGCTACACCTTC
14	TRBV2	.	TRBJ2-7	.	CASIDPGDPYEQYF	TGTGCCAGCATTGATCCGGGGGACCCCTACGAGCAGTACTTC
16	TRBV28	.	TRBJ2-1	once	CASSPSWGLEDNEQFF	TGTGCCAGCAGTCCATCCTGGGGGCTAGAGGACAATGAGCAGTTCTTC
15	TRBV11-1	TRBD1	TRBJ2-1	.	CASAPLGQGDNEQFF	TGTGCCAGCGCCCCACTGGGACAGGGGGACAATGAGCAGTTCTTC
16	TRBV4-1	TRBD2	TRBJ2-7	few	CASSQGALAGAYEQYF	TGCGCCAGCAGCCAAGGGGCTCTAGCGGGAGCCTACGAGCAGTACTTC
15	TRBV19	TRBD1	TRBJ1-2	.	CASSSRQGADYGYTF	TGTGCCAGTAGTTCGAGACAGGGGGCTGACTATGGCTACACCTTC
14	TRBV29-1	.	TRBJ1-1	.	CSVASVGVNTEAFF	TGCAGCGTTGCATCGGTAGGAGTGAACACTGAAGCTTTCTTT
16	TRBV7-9	.	TRBJ1-1	.	CASSLDPGAPNTEAFF	TGTGCCAGCAGCTTAGATCCAGGGGCCCCGAACACTGAAGCTTTCTTT
14	TRBV15	.	TRBJ1-3	.	CATSNAGAGNTIYF	TGTGCCACCAGCAATGCAGGGGCTGGAAACACCATATATTTT
15	TRBV28	.	TRBJ1-2	once	CASTPPGQRNYGYTF	TGTGCCAGCACCCCGCCGGGACAACGAAACTATGGCTACACCTTC
15	TRBV27	.	TRBJ2-6	few	CASSLRGGGANVLTF	TGTGCCAGCAGTTTAAGAGGGGGTGGGGCCAACGTCCTGACTTTC
16	TRBV6-4	.	TRBJ1-6	.	CASSFRVRSYNSPLHF	TGTGCCAGCAGTTTCAGGGTAAGGTCCTATAATTCACCCCTCCACTTT
14	TRBV19	.	TRBJ2-5	once	CASSEHLGQETQYF	TGTGCCAGTAGTGAACACCTTGGTCAAGAGACCCAGTACTTC
14	TRBV5-1	.	TRBJ1-1	.	CASSLELTYAEAFF	TGCGCCAGCAGCTTGGAACTCACCTACGCTGAAGCTTTCTTT
15	TRBV5-4	.	TRBJ2-2	once	CASSLAGVTTGELFF	TGTGCCAGCAGCTTGGCAGGGGTTACCACCGGGGAGCTGTTTTTT
12	TRBV5-4	TRBD2	TRBJ2-7	.	CVGGREGYEQYF	TGTGTCGGGGGGCGGGAGGGTTACGAGCAGTACTTC
12	TRBV27	.	TRBJ2-7	few	CASSKAGDEQYF	TGTGCCAGCAGTAAGGCAGGGGACGAGCAGTACTTC
15	TRBV7-2	.	TRBJ2-1	once	CASSLGSGTNNEQFF	TGTGCCAGCAGCTTGGGAAGCGGTACTAACAATGAGCAGTTCTTC